This entry concerns a single TCR beta chain. What it recognizes is unknown. These data originate in a study of graft-versus-host responses after intestinal transplantation. Study-wide background: The transplants performed in recipients were multivisceral, liver-intestinal, or isolated intestinal. For around 3 years after anti-thymocyte globulin induction, all recipients took tacrolimus and steroids.

This CDR3 contains 13 residues. The germline V gene has CDR1 MNHNS and CDR2 SASEGT. V lost 4 bases and J 5 bases, leaving 11 bases between the germline ends. The method was immunoSEQ multiplex PCR; TCRdb's version includes in-frame clones alone and lacks a portion of them. Found here are around 96,000 clones, roughly nine tenths of them singletons; the top ten hold around 0.18%. This sample comprised unstimulated CD4+ T cells sorted from spleen or lymph node cells, obtained before intestinal transplant. The rearrangement links TRBV6-1 to TRBJ1-1, with D maybe TRBD1 (5 bases). The receptor was derived from a human donor who received an intestinal transplant. The CDR3: CASSVQQGTEAFF. The DNA of the CDR3 is TGTGCCAGCAGTGTCCAGCAGGGAACTGAAGCTTTCTTT.